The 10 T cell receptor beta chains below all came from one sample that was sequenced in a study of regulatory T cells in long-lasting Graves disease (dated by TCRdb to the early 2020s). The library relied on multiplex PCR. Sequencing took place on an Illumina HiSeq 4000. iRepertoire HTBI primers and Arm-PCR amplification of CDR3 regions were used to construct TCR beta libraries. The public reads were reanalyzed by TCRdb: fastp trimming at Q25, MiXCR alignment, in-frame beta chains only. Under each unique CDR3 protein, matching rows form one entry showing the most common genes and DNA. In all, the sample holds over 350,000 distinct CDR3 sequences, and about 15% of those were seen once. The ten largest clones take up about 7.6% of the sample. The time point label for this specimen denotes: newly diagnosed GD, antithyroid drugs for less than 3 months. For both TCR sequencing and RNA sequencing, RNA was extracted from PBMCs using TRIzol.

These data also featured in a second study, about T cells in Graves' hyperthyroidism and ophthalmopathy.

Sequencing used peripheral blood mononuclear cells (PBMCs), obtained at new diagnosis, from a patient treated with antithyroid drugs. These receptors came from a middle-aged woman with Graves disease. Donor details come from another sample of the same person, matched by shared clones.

CDR3 residues: CASSSGRNNSPLHF. DNA of the CDR3: TGTGCCAGCAGTTCGGGACGGAATAATTCACCCCTCCACTTT. This sequence joins TRBV27 and TRBJ1-6; perhaps TRBD1 as D (5 bases). Trimming stripped 4 bases from V and 5 bases from J, with 9 bases between. The length of the CDR3 is 14 residues. Germline lookup yields CDR1 MNHEY and CDR2 SMNVEV (reference sequence).

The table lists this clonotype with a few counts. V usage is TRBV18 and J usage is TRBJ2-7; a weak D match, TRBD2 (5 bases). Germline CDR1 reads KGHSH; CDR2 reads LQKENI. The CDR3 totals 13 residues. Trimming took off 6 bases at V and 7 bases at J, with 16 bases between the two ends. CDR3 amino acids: CASSPSASREQYF. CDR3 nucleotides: TGTGCCAGCTCCCCTTCTGCTAGCCGGGAGCAGTACTTC.

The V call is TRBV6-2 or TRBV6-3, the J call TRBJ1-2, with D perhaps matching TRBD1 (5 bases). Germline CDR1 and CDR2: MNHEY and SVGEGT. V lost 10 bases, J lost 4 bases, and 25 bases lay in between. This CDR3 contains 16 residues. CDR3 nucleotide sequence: TGTGCCATCCCGGCTGACGACAGCCATTCGGGCTATGGCTACACCTTC. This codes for CAIPADDSHSGYGYTF.

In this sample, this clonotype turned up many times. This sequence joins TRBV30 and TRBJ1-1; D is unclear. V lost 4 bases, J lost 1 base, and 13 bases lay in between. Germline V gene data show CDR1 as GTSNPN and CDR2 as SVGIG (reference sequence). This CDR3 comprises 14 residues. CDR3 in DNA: TGTGCCTGGATAATTTCGGACCCGAACACTGAAGCTTTCTTT. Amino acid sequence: CAWIISDPNTEAFF.

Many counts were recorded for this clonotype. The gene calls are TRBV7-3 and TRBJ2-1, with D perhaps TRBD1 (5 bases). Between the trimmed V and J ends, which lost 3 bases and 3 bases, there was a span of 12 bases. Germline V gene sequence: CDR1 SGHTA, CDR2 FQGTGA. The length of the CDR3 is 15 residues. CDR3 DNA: TGTGCCAGCAGCTTGAGTTCAGGGTACTACAATGAGCAGTTCTTC. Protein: CASSLSSGYYNEQFF.

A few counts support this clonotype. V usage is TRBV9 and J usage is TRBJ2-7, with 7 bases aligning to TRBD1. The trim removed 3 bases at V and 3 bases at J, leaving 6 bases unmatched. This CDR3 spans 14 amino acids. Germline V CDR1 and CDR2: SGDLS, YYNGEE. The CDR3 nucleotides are TGTGCCAGCAGCGCGAATGCAGGGGGCTACGAGCAGTACTTC. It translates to CASSANAGGYEQYF. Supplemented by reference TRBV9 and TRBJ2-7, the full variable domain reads DSGVTQTPKHLITATGQRVTLRCSPRSGDLSVYWYQQSLDQGLQFLIQYYNGEERAKGNILERFSAQQFPDLHSELNLSSLELGDSALYFCASSANAGGYEQYFGPGTRLTVT.

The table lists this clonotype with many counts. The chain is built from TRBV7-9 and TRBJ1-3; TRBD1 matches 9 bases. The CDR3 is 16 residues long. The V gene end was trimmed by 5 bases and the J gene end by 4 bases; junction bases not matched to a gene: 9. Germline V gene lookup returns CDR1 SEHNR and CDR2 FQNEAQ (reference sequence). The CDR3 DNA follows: TGTGCCAGCAGCCTCGACGGGACAGGGACCGGAAACACCATATATTTT. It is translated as CASSLDGTGTGNTIYF.

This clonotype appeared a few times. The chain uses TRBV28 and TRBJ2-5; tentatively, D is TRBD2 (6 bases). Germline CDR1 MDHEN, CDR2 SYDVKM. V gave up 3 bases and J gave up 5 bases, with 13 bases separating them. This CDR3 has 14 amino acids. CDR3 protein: CASSLGGGGETQYF. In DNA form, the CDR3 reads TGTGCCAGCAGTTTGGGGGGAGGAGGTGAGACCCAGTACTTC.

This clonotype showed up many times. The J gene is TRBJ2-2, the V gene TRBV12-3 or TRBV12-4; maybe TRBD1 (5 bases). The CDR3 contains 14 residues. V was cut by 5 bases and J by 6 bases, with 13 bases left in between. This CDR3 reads CASSLQVAAGELFF. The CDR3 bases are TGTGCCAGCAGTCTACAGGTGGCGGCCGGGGAGCTGTTTTTT.

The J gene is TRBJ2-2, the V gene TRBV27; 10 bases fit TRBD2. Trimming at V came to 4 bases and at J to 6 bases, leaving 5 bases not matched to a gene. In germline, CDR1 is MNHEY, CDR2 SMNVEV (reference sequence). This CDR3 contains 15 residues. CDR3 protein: CASSSLAGDSGELFF. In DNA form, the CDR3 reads TGTGCCAGCAGTTCCCTAGCGGGAGATTCCGGGGAGCTGTTTTTT.